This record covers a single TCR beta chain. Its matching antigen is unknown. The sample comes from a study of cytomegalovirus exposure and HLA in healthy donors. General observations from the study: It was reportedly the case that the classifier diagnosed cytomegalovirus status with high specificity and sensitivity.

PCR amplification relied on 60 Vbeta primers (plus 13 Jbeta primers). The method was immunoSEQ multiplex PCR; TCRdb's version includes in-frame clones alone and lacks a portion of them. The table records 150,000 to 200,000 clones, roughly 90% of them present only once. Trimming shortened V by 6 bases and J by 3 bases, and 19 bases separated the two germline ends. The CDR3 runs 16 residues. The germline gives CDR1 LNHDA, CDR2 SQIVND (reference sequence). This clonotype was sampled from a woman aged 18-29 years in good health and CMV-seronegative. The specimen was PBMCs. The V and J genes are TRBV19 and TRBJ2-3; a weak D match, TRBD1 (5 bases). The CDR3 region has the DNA TGTGCCAGTAGATCCGGGCAGGGTGGATGGACAGATACGCAGTATTTT. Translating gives CASRSGQGGWTDTQYF. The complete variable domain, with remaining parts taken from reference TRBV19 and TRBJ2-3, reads DGGITQSPKYLFRKEGQNVTLSCEQNLNHDAMYWYRQDPGQGLRLIYYSQIVNDFQKGDIAEGYSVSREKKESFPLTVTSAQKNPTAFYLCASRSGQGGWTDTQYFGPGTRLTVL.